The 32 T cell receptor beta chains listed next were all sequenced from one sample in a study of shared clonotypes between healthy human individuals. Sequencing was performed with immunoSEQ multiplex PCR; in TCRdb, only in-frame clones are kept and a portion is missing. The table lists 850,000 to 1,100,000 clones, 77% of them singletons. The sequenced sample consisted of memory CD4+ T cells from PBMCs. Documented subset: CD45RA-negative fraction. The receptors were sampled from a man aged 18-30 years in good health. Some clones in this sample may be carry-over from other donors' samples.

This chain joins TRBV5-1 and TRBJ2-1; D call uncertain. The germline V and J ends were trimmed by 0 bases and 7 bases, with 11 bases remaining between them. This CDR3 has 14 residues. CDR1 and CDR2 from the germline V gene are SGHRS and YFSETQ. The DNA for the CDR3 is TGCGCCAGCAGCTTGGGGGCGACGTTAAATGAGCAGTTCTTC. Translating it yields CASSLGATLNEQFF.

This clone was found once. V is TRBV4-2 and J is TRBJ1-5; no clear D. This CDR3 is 16 amino acids long. Germline lookup yields CDR1 LGHNA and CDR2 YNFKEQ. Trimming removed 0 bases at V and 3 bases at J, with 12 bases between. CDR3 nucleotides: TGTGCCAGCAGCCAAGATCCAGATAGGGACAATCAGCCCCAGCATTTT. Its translation is CASSQDPDRDNQPQHF.

The J gene is TRBJ2-1, the V gene TRBV5-8; D perhaps matches TRBD2 (7 bases). Between the trimmed V and J ends, which lost 1 base and 4 bases, there was a span of 12 bases. The CDR3 runs to 15 residues. Germline V gives CDR1 SGHTS, CDR2 YDEGEE. This CDR3 reads CASSLWGGSYNEQFF. The DNA for the CDR3 is TGTGCCAGCAGCTTGTGGGGGGGCTCTTACAATGAGCAGTTCTTC.

This clone was picked up one time. CDR3 amino acids: CASSADRFYGYTF. As DNA, the CDR3 is TGTGCCAGCAGCGCGGACAGGTTCTATGGCTACACCTTC. V and J are TRBV5-4 and TRBJ1-2; 7 nucleotides align to TRBD1. The V gene's germline CDR1 is SGHNT and CDR2 YYREEE (reference sequence). The CDR3 is 13 amino acids. The J segment lost 4 bases and the V segment lost 4 bases, leaving 4 bases of the junction unmatched.

The V and J genes are TRBV5-6 and TRBJ2-1; no firm D call. The germline V gene has CDR1 SGHDT and CDR2 YYEEEE. The V end lost 3 bases, the J end lost 8 bases, and 21 bases lay between the germline ends. The CDR3 has 16 residues. The CDR3, as DNA: TGTGCCAGCAGCTCCCCCAATAATTGGGCTCAGCATGAGCAGTTCTTC. Translation gives CASSSPNNWAQHEQFF.

About this clone itself: The sample has other DNA sequences that encode this CDR3 too. The chain combines TRBV5-1 with TRBJ1-1; 8 bases match TRBD1. The CDR3 runs 15 residues. Germline-derived CDR1 and CDR2 are SGHRS and YFSETQ. Trimming took 2 bases from V and 1 from J; bases not matched to a gene: 4. CDR3: CASSFNGQGNTEAFF. DNA for the CDR3: TGCGCCAGCAGCTTTAACGGACAGGGGAACACTGAAGCTTTCTTT.

The rearrangement links TRBV18 to TRBJ2-4; 8 bases map to TRBD1. Germline trimming cut 6 bases from V and 5 bases from J; bases unmatched to any gene: 6. Germline V gene sequence: CDR1 KGHSH, CDR2 LQKENI. The CDR3 totals 14 residues. The CDR3 DNA is TGTGCCAGCTCCCCCGGACAGGGCCAAAACATTCAGTACTTC. This encodes CASSPGQGQNIQYF.

The rearrangement links TRBV2 to TRBJ2-6; the D gene is possibly TRBD1 (5 bases). Trimming stripped 8 bases from V and 2 bases from J, with 13 bases between. The CDR3 is 15 amino acids. The germline V gene has CDR1 SNHLY and CDR2 FYNNEI. The CDR3 coding sequence is TGTGCCAGCGATATGGCAGGGACTGGGGCCAACGTCCTGACTTTC. Its protein product is CASDMAGTGANVLTF.

This clone was detected a few times. The gene calls are TRBV5-8 and TRBJ2-3; 7 nucleotides line up with TRBD2. CDR1 SGHTS and CDR2 YDEGEE come from the germline V gene. Trimming at V came to 1 base and at J to 5 bases, leaving 7 bases not matched to a gene. The CDR3 contains 15 residues. CDR3 bases: TGTGCCAGCAGCTTGTGGGAGGGCCTTAGAGATACGCAGTATTTT. Translated, it gives CASSLWEGLRDTQYF. Drawing the rest from reference TRBV5-8 and TRBJ2-3, the complete variable domain is EAGVTQSPTHLIKTRGQQATLRCSPISGHTSVYWYQQALGLGLQFLLWYDEGEERNRGNFPPRFSGRQFPNYSSELNVNALELEDSALYLCASSLWEGLRDTQYFGPGTRLTVL.

The chain recombines TRBV30 with TRBJ1-5, with D perhaps TRBD1 (5 bases). V gave up 2 bases and J gave up 5 bases, with 10 bases separating them. The CDR3 spans 13 residues. Germline CDR1 GTSNPN, CDR2 SVGIG (reference sequence). The CDR3 sequence is CAWSTQEDQPQHF. CDR3 coding DNA: TGTGCCTGGAGTACACAGGAGGATCAGCCCCAGCATTTT.

The V call is TRBV15, the J call TRBJ2-3; a possible D gene is TRBD1 (5 bases). V was pared by 3 bases and J by 5 bases, with 12 bases between. CDR1 LNHNV and CDR2 YYDKDF come from the germline V gene (reference sequence). The CDR3 consists of 14 residues. CDR3 nucleotides: TGTGCCACCAGCAGGGTGGTAGGGGAAGATACGCAGTATTTT. Residues: CATSRVVGEDTQYF.

The chain has TRBV18 and TRBJ2-1; 8 bases fit TRBD1. Germline CDR1 reads KGHSH; CDR2 reads LQKENI. The CDR3 extends over 14 amino acids. With 3 bases clipped from V and 5 bases from J, the junction kept 3 bases outside the gene matches. In nucleotides, the CDR3 is TGTGCCAGCTCACCGGAGACAGGGGACAATGAGCAGTTCTTC. It is translated as CASSPETGDNEQFF.

The chain combines TRBV6-6 with TRBJ2-5, with D maybe TRBD2 (7 bases). This CDR3 is 15 amino acids long. V dropped 3 bases and J dropped 1 base, with 12 bases sitting between them. CDR1 is MNHNY and CDR2 is SVGAGI in the germline V gene (reference sequence). CDR3 region: CASSYRGEGQETQYF. The CDR3 DNA sequence: TGTGCCAGCAGTTATAGGGGGGAGGGCCAAGAGACCCAGTACTTC.

This clone was observed many times. This sequence joins TRBV30 and TRBJ2-2, with 11 bases matching TRBD2. J lost 7 bases, V lost 4 bases, and 17 bases had no gene match. The CDR3 has 18 amino acids. The V gene's germline CDR1 is GTSNPN and CDR2 SVGIG (reference sequence). The CDR3 region has the DNA TGTGCCTGGACCCCCCGGTGGCTAGCGGGAGGAAGTCACGGGGAGCTGTTTTTT. This gives the protein CAWTPRWLAGGSHGELFF.

The J gene is TRBJ2-7, the V gene TRBV28, with 7 bases aligning to TRBD1. Trimming at V came to 7 bases and at J to 0 bases, leaving 9 bases not matched to a gene. CDR3 length equals 15 residues. CDR1 is MDHEN, CDR2 SYDVKM, per germline. DNA of the CDR3: TGTGCCAGCACCTCGACAGGGACGCTCTCCTACGAGCAGTACTTC. It specifies CASTSTGTLSYEQYF.

The rearrangement links TRBV14 to TRBJ2-5; TRBD1 is a possible D gene (6 bases). The V and J ends lost 4 bases and 6 bases respectively, with 21 bases between them. The CDR3 sequence is 16 residues long. Germline CDR1 and CDR2: SGHDN and FVKESK. CDR3 loop: CASSPLGAVQIQTQYF. The CDR3 DNA reads TGTGCCAGCAGCCCTTTGGGGGCAGTCCAAATCCAGACCCAGTACTTC.

The chain joins TRBV5-4 to TRBJ2-4; the D call may be TRBD1 or TRBD2 (5 bases each). V lost 0 bases and J 9 bases, leaving 13 bases between the germline ends. The CDR3 has 14 amino acids. Germline assignment: CDR1 SGHNT and CDR2 YYREEE (reference sequence). CDR3 DNA sequence: TGTGCCAGCAGCTTGGGGCAGGGAGTGGGCATTCAGTACTTC. The encoded protein is CASSLGQGVGIQYF. Looking up the rest from reference TRBV5-4 and TRBJ2-4 gives the full variable domain: ETGVTQSPTHLIKTRGQQVTLRCSSQSGHNTVSWYQQALGQGPQFIFQYYREEENGRGNFPPRFSGLQFPNYSSELNVNALELDDSALYLCASSLGQGVGIQYFGAGTRLSVL.

The chain joins TRBV7-3 to TRBJ2-1, with 12 bases identical to TRBD2. V lost 4 bases, J lost 7 bases, and 5 bases stayed unmatched. The CDR3 extends over 15 amino acids. The germline gives CDR1 SGHTA, CDR2 FQGTGA. CDR3 sequence: CASSSTSGSRNEQFF. CDR3 in DNA: TGTGCCAGCAGCTCGACTAGCGGGAGTCGGAATGAGCAGTTCTTC.

Comment on this clone: At one boundary the junction diverges from the germline segment, which might be a read error. The chain recombines TRBV28 with TRBJ2-7, with 7 bases identical to TRBD1. The CDR3 is made up of 15 amino acids. Germline CDR1 MDHEN, CDR2 SYDVKM. Written as DNA, the CDR3 is TGTGCCAGCTCACCGTGGGGGACAGCCTCCCACGAGCAGTACTTC. As protein: CASSPWGTASHEQYF.

V gene TRBV7-8 combines with J gene TRBJ2-3, with a weak D call TRBD1 (6 bases). The length of the CDR3 is 16 residues. V was clipped by 5 bases and J by 2 bases, with 17 bases between them. The germline CDR1 and CDR2 sequences are SGHVS and FQNEAQ. CDR3 sequence reads: CASSKRVQGITDTQYF. CDR3 in DNA: TGTGCCAGCAGCAAACGGGTGCAGGGGATCACAGATACGCAGTATTTT.

The genes are TRBV15 and TRBJ2-3; D is undetermined. CDR1 is LNHNV and CDR2 is YYDKDF in the germline V gene (reference sequence). The CDR3 is 14 residues long. The V end was cut by 0 bases, the J end by 2 bases, with 6 bases between. The CDR3 DNA sequence: TGTGCCACCAGCAGAGATCCGCTCACAGATACGCAGTATTTT. This gives the protein CATSRDPLTDTQYF. The variable domain in full, with the rest retrieved from reference TRBV15 and TRBJ2-3, is DAMVIQNPRYQVTQFGKPVTLSCSQTLNHNVMYWYQQKSSQAPKLLFHYYDKDFNNEADTPDNFQSRRPNTSFCFLDIRSPGLGDTAMYLCATSRDPLTDTQYFGPGTRLTVL.

The chain couples TRBV7-3 to TRBJ2-3; TRBD2 matches at 7 bases. The CDR3 loop spans 17 amino acids. The germline gives CDR1 SGHTA, CDR2 FQGTGA. Unmatched junction bases numbered 8, after V lost 1 base and J lost 1 base. The DNA for the CDR3 is TGTGCCAGCAGCTTAAACCCGGGAGGTCTTCGCACAGATACGCAGTATTTT. It translates to CASSLNPGGLRTDTQYF. Drawing the rest from reference TRBV7-3 and TRBJ2-3, the complete variable domain is GAGVSQTPSNKVTEKGKYVELRCDPISGHTALYWYRQSLGQGPEFLIYFQGTGAADDSGLPNDRFFAVRPEGSVSTLKIQRTERGDSAVYLCASSLNPGGLRTDTQYFGPGTRLTVL.

The genes are TRBV5-4 and TRBJ1-2; D is possibly TRBD1 (5 bases). This CDR3 has 15 residues. V lost 2 bases and J 1 base, leaving 12 bases between the germline ends. Per germline, CDR1 SGHNT and CDR2 YYREEE (reference sequence). Here the CDR3 reads CASSLDSIINYGYTF. The CDR3 bases are TGTGCCAGCAGCTTAGACAGTATTATTAACTATGGCTACACCTTC.

About this clone itself: This sample includes further DNA sequences coding for the same CDR3. The rearrangement uses TRBV28 and TRBJ2-5, with D tentatively TRBD2 (6 bases). Per the germline V gene, CDR1 is MDHEN and CDR2 is SYDVKM. The V end lost 6 bases, the J end lost 5 bases, and 16 bases lay between the germline ends. The CDR3 covers 14 residues. The CDR3 DNA sequence: TGTGCCAGCAGCTTGGGGGGAAGGGGTGAGACCCAGTACTTC. It specifies CASSLGGRGETQYF.

The rearrangement joins TRBV27 to TRBJ1-4; perhaps TRBD1 as D (6 bases). The CDR3 loop spans 15 amino acids. Trimming left V 5 bases short and J 8 bases short, with 18 bases between. Germline V gene sequence: CDR1 MNHEY, CDR2 SMNVEV (reference sequence). DNA of the CDR3: TGTGCCAGCAGTCCGTGGGGGCGGAAGAACGAAAAACTGTTTTTT. This codes for CASSPWGRKNEKLFF. The variable domain in full, completed from reference TRBV27 and TRBJ1-4, reads EAQVTQNPRYLITVTGKKLTVTCSQNMNHEYMSWYRQDPGLGLRQIYYSMNVEVTDKGDVPEGYKVSRKEKRNFPLILESPSPNQTSLYFCASSPWGRKNEKLFFGSGTQLSVL.

Only one count was recorded for this clone. The J gene is TRBJ2-3, the V gene TRBV19, with 8 bases identical to TRBD2. The germline CDR1 and CDR2 sequences are LNHDA and SQIVND (reference sequence). J lost 0 bases, V lost 3 bases, and 2 bases had no gene match. The CDR3 totals 15 residues. This CDR3 reads CASSMASGSTDTQYF. CDR3 DNA: TGTGCCAGTAGTATGGCTAGCGGGAGCACAGATACGCAGTATTTT.

The J gene is TRBJ1-2, the V gene TRBV28; D may be TRBD1 (5 bases). Deletions cut 5 bases from V and 10 bases from J, with 14 bases between. Germline loops: CDR1 MDHEN, CDR2 SYDVKM. This CDR3 has 12 amino acids. CDR3 sequence reads: CASSARQRSYTF. In nucleotides, the CDR3 is TGTGCCAGCAGTGCGAGACAGCGATCCTACACCTTC.

As regards this clone: This sample also contains other DNA sequences that code for the same CDR3. The chain carries TRBV6-5 and TRBJ2-1; the D is unclear. This CDR3 spans 13 amino acids. Germline loops: CDR1 MNHEY, CDR2 SVGAGI. The germline V and J ends were trimmed by 6 bases and 3 bases, with 9 bases remaining between them. CDR3 residues: CASRETGYNEQFF. DNA for the CDR3: TGTGCCAGCAGGGAGACGGGCTACAATGAGCAGTTCTTC.

This clone was seen only a few times. Additional DNA sequences in this sample encode the identical CDR3. The V call is TRBV6-1, the J call TRBJ2-7, with 7 bases aligning to TRBD1. Germline CDR1 reads MNHNS; CDR2 reads SASEGT. V dropped 4 bases and J dropped 3; count of bases not matched to a gene: 0. This CDR3 has 12 residues. This CDR3 is CASSGQGYEQYF. The CDR3 nucleotides read TGTGCCAGCAGTGGACAGGGCTACGAGCAGTACTTC.

The chain employs TRBV19 and TRBJ1-3; 7 positions agree with TRBD1. The germline V gene encodes CDR1 LNHDA and CDR2 SQIVND (reference sequence). This CDR3 is 15 amino acids long. V gave up 7 bases and J gave up 0 bases; unmatched junction bases: 6. This CDR3 reads CASTHRTGSGNTIYF. The CDR3 region has the DNA TGTGCCAGTACCCATAGGACAGGCTCTGGAAACACCATATATTTT.

Regarding this clone: A far larger clone is one base from this, pointing to a likely read error. The V call is TRBV11-3, the J call TRBJ2-1, with unresolved D. Germline CDR1 SGHNT, CDR2 YENEEA. The CDR3 is 13 residues long. V was clipped by 0 bases and J by 6 bases, with 6 bases between them. The CDR3 bases are TGTGCCAGCAGCTTAGAGTTTGGCAATGAGCAGTTCTTC. This codes for CASSLEFGNEQFF.

The chain joins TRBV5-4 to TRBJ2-3; 12 positions agree with TRBD2. The trim removed 3 bases at V and 4 bases at J, leaving 6 bases unmatched. The germline CDR1 and CDR2 sequences are SGHNT and YYREEE (reference sequence). The CDR3 has 16 residues. In DNA form, the CDR3 reads TGTGCCAGCAGCTCCCGACTAGCGGGAGTACCAGATACGCAGTATTTT. This codes for CASSSRLAGVPDTQYF.